This is a list of T cell receptor beta chains from one sample in a study of regulatory T cells in long-lasting Graves disease. Each CDR3 protein is one row after TCRdb ran MiXCR on the multiplex PCR reads. Of 700,000 or so distinct CDR3 sequences in the sample, around 32% were seen once. The sequenced sample was peripheral blood mononuclear cells (PBMCs), obtained when the disease was refractory, from a patient treated with antithyroid drugs. These receptors all come from a female donor with Graves disease. CDR3s include the opening cysteine and the closing phenylalanine or tryptophan. The D gene is left open where the match is weak. Clone size is not always given. Where it is, it says once, few, many or a class for expanded clones.

TRBJ2-3	few	NA	TRBV28	TGTGCCAGCAGTTCGCCGGAAGGAGCGGGCTCCTACTACACAGATACGCAGTATTTT	CASSSPEGAGSYYTDTQYF
TRBJ2-6	NA	NA	TRBV18	TGTGCCAGCGGGGGAACCTCTGGGGCCAACGTCCTGACTTTC	CASGGTSGANVLTF
TRBJ1-2	few	TRBD1	TRBV30	TGTGCCTGGACTCCCTCGGACAGGATCTCCTATGGCTACACCTTC	CAWTPSDRISYGYTF
TRBJ1-2	few	TRBD1	TRBV20-1	TGCAGTGCTAGTCCCCTCGGACAGGACTATGGCTACACCTTC	CSASPLGQDYGYTF
TRBJ1-6	many	TRBD1	TRBV2	TGTGCCAGCAGAGAACCGGGACAGGGGACGCTTTCACCCCTCCACTTT	CASREPGQGTLSPLHF
TRBJ2-7	few	TRBD2	TRBV27	TGTGCCAGCAGTGTTAGCGGGAACTACGAGCAGTACTTC	CASSVSGNYEQYF
TRBJ2-4	many	TRBD2	TRBV12-3/TRBV12-4	TGTGCCAGCAGTTTAGTTACTAGCGGGAGGGCCTGGAGCATTCAGTACTTC	CASSLVTSGRAWSIQYF
TRBJ2-7	few	NA	TRBV6-1	TGTGCCAGCAGTGACCTAATAGGGAGTTCCTACGAGCAGTACTTC	CASSDLIGSSYEQYF
TRBJ1-1	few	NA	TRBV30	TGTGCCTGGAGTGTTGACGGTGCCACTGAAGCTTTCTTT	CAWSVDGATEAFF
TRBJ1-6	few	NA	TRBV28	TGTGCCAGCAAACCACCCCAACTTAATTCACCCCTCCACTTT	CASKPPQLNSPLHF
TRBJ2-5	NA	TRBD1	TRBV7-9	TGTGCCAGCAGCTTACTTCCCGGGGACAGGGGCGAGACCCAGTACTTC	CASSLLPGDRGETQYF
TRBJ2-5	few	TRBD1	TRBV20-1	TGCAGTGCTACCCACCCCGGAGGACAGGGGACAGAGACCCAGTACTTC	CSATHPGGQGTETQYF
TRBJ1-1	few	TRBD1	TRBV10-2	TGCGCCAGCGGGGACAGGCCGAACACTGAAGCTTTCTTT	CASGDRPNTEAFF
TRBJ1-2	NA	NA	TRBV28	TGTGCCAGCAGTTCGACACCCACGGCAAGTGGCTACACCTTC	CASSSTPTASGYTF
TRBJ1-6	few	NA	TRBV6-1	TGTGCCAGCAGCACTGACAGCTTTGATTCACCCCTCCACTTT	CASSTDSFDSPLHF
TRBJ1-3	NA	NA	TRBV15	TGTGCCACCAGCAGAGTCACACAGGGAGGAAACACCATATATTTT	CATSRVTQGGNTIYF
TRBJ1-5	many	NA	TRBV2	TGTGCCAGCAGTCCACAGGGTGCAGATCAGCCCCAGCATTTT	CASSPQGADQPQHF
TRBJ1-4	NA	NA	TRBV6-1	TGTGCCAGCGCGGGGAGAGGGGCAACTAATGAAAAACTGTTTTTT	CASAGRGATNEKLFF
TRBJ1-6	few	NA	TRBV6-2/TRBV6-3	TGTGCCAGCAGATTTAATTCACCCCTCCACTTT	CASRFNSPLHF
TRBJ1-2	many	NA	TRBV12-3/TRBV12-4	TGTGCCAGCAGTCCTGGTGGCCCTGGTGGCTACACCTTC	CASSPGGPGGYTF
TRBJ1-2	few	NA	TRBV11-2	TGTGCCAGCAGCTTAGTGGACGGAACCTATCGCTACACCTTC	CASSLVDGTYRYTF
TRBJ2-7	NA	TRBD1	TRBV24-1	TGTGCCACCAGTGACCCCGGACAGGGAGACGAGCAGTACTTC	CATSDPGQGDEQYF
TRBJ2-2	NA	NA	TRBV7-9	TGTGCCAGCAGCCGACGACTCGTCCCCGGGGAGCTGTTTTTT	CASSRRLVPGELFF
TRBJ2-7	NA	NA	TRBV9	TGTGCCAGCAGCCCAAAAGGGGCAGGGGAAGAGCAGTACTTC	CASSPKGAGEEQYF
TRBJ1-2	NA	NA	TRBV24-1	TGTGCCACCAGTGACTCCGCCTTCGGCGGCTACACCTTC	CATSDSAFGGYTF
TRBJ1-4	few	NA	TRBV6-2/TRBV6-3	TGTGCCAGCAGTGAAGTCAGGGAAAAACTGTTTTTT	CASSEVREKLFF
TRBJ2-3	NA	NA	TRBV11-2	TGTGCCAGCAGCTTAATTCCCGGAATCACAGATACGCAGTATTTT	CASSLIPGITDTQYF
TRBJ2-7	few	NA	TRBV5-1	TGCGCCAGCAGTTCCCCCCTGGGGGACTCCTACGAGCAGTACTTC	CASSSPLGDSYEQYF
TRBJ1-1	many	TRBD1	TRBV11-2	TGTGCCAGCAGCTTAGGGACAGGGGGCCGGGAAGCTTTCTTT	CASSLGTGGREAFF